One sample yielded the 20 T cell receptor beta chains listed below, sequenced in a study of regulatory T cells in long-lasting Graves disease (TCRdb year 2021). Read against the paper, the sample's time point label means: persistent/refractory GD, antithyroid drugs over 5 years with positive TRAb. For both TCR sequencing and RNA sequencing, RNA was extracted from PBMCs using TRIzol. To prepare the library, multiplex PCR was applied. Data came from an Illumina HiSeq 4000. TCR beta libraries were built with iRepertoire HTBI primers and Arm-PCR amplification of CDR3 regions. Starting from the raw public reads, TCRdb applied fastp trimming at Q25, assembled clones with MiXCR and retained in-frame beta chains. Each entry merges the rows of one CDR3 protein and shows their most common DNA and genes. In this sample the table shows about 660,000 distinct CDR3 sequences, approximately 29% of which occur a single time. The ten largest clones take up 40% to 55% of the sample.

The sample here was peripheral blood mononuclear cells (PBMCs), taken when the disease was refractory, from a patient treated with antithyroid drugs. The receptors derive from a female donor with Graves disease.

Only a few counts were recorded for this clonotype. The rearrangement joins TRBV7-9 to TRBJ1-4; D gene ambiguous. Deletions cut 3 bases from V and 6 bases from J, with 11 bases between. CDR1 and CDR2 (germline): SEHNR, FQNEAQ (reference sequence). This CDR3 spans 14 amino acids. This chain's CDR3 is CASSLAGGDEKLFF. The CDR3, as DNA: TGTGCCAGCAGCTTGGCAGGAGGCGATGAAAAACTGTTTTTT.

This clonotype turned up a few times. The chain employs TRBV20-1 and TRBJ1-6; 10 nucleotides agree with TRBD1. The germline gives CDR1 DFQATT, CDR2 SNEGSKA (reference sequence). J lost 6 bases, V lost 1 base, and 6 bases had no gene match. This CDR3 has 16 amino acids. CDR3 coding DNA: TGCAGTGCTAGAGCGACAGGGGGCGCGGTTAATTCACCCCTCCACTTT. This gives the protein CSARATGGAVNSPLHF.

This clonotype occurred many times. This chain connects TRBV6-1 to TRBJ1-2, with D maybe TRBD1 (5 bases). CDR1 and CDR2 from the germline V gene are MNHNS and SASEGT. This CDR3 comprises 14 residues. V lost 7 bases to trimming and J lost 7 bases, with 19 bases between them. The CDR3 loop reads CASNERSGVRGYTF. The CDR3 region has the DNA TGTGCCAGCAACGAAAGGTCGGGGGTTCGTGGCTACACCTTC.

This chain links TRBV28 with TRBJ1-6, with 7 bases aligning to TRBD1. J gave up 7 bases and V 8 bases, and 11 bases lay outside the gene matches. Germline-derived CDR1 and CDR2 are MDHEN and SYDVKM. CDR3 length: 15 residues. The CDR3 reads CASQPPGQKNSPLHF. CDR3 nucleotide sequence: TGTGCCAGCCAACCCCCGGGACAGAAGAATTCACCCCTCCACTTT.

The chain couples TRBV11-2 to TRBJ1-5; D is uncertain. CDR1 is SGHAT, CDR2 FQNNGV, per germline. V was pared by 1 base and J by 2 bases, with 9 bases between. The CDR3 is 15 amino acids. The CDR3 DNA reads TGTGCCAGCAGCTTAGGTGGCAGCCGCAATCAGCCCCAGCATTTT. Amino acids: CASSLGGSRNQPQHF.

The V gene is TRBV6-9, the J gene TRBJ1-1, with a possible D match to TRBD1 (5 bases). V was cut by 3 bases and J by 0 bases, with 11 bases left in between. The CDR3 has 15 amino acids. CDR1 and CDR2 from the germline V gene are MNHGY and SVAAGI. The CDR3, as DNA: TGTGCCAGCAGTTACGGGGACCTTTTGAACACTGAAGCTTTCTTT. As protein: CASSYGDLLNTEAFF.

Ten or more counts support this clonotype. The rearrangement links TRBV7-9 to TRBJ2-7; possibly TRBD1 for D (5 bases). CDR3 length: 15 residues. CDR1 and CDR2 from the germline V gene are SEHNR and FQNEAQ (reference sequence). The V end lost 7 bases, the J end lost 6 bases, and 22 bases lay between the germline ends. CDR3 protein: CASTTSSQGHSEQYF. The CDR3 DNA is TGTGCCAGCACCACGAGCTCGCAGGGCCACAGCGAGCAGTACTTC.

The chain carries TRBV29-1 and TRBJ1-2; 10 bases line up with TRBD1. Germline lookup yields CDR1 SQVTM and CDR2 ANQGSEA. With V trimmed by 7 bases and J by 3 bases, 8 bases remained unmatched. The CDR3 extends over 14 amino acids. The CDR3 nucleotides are TGCAGCGCTAGGACAGGGGGGAATGACTATGGCTACACCTTC. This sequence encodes CSARTGGNDYGYTF.

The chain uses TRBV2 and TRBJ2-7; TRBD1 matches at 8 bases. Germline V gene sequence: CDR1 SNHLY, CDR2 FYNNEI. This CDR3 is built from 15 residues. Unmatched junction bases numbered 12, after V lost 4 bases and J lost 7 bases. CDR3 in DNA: TGTGCCAGCAGTGGACAGGGGACTCCGGGCGAGGAGCAGTACTTC. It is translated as CASSGQGTPGEEQYF.

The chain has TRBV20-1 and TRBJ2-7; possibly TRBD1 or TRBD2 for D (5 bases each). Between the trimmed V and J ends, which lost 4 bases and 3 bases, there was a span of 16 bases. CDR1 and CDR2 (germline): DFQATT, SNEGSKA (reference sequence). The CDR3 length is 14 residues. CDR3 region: CSATKPGRDYEQYF. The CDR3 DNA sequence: TGCAGTGCTACTAAACCGGGACGCGACTACGAGCAGTACTTC.

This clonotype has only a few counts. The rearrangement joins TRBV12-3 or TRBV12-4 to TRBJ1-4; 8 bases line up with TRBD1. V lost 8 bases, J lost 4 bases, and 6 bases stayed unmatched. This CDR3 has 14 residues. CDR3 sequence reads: CASGRQGYNEKLFF. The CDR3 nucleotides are TGTGCCAGCGGCCGACAGGGGTATAATGAAAAACTGTTTTTT.

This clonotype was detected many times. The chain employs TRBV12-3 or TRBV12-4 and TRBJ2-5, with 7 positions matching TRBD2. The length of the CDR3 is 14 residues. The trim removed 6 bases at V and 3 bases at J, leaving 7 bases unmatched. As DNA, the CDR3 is TGTGCCAGCAGCTTGGGGGGGTCGGAAGAGACCCAGTACTTC. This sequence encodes CASSLGGSEETQYF.

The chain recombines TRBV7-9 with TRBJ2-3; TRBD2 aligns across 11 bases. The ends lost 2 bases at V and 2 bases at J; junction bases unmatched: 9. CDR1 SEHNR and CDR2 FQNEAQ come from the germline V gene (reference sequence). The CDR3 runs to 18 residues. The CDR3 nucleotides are TGTGCCAGCAGCTTATCTCGGCGACTAGCGGGACACACAGATACGCAGTATTTT. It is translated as CASSLSRRLAGHTDTQYF.

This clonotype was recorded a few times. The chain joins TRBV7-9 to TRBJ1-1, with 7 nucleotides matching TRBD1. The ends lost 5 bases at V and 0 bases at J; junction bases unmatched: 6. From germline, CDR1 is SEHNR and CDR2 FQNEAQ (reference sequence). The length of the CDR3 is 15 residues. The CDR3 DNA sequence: TGTGCCAGCAGCCTCCCGACAGGGCTGAACACTGAAGCTTTCTTT. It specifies CASSLPTGLNTEAFF. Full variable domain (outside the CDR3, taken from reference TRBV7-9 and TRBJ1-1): DTGVSQNPRHKITKRGQNVTFRCDPISEHNRLYWYRQTLGQGPEFLTYFQNEAQLEKSRLLSDRFSAERPKGSFSTLEIQRTEQGDSAMYLCASSLPTGLNTEAFFGQGTRLTVV.

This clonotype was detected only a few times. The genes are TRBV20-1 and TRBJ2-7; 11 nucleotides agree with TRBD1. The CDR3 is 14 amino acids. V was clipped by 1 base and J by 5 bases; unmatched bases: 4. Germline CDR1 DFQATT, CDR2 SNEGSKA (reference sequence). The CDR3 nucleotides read TGCAGTGCTAGAGGGACAGGGGGCATCGACGAGCAGTACTTC. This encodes CSARGTGGIDEQYF.

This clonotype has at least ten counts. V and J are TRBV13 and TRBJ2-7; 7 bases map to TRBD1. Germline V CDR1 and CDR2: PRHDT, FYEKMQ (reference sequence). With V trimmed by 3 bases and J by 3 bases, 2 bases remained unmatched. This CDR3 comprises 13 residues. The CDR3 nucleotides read TGTGCCAGCAGCTTCGGGACAGTCTACGAGCAGTACTTC. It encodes CASSFGTVYEQYF.

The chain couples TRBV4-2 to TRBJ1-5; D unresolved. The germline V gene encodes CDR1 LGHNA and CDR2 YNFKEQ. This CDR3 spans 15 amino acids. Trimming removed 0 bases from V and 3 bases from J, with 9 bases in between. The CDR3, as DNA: TGTGCCAGCAGCCAAGAGGGCAGCTACAATCAGCCCCAGCATTTT. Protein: CASSQEGSYNQPQHF.

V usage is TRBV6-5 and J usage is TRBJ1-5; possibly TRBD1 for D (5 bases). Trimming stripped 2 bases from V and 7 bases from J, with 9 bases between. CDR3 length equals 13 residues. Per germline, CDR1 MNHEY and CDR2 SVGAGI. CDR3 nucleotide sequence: TGTGCCAGCAGTTACACAGGTAGCCAGCCCCAGCATTTT. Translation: CASSYTGSQPQHF.

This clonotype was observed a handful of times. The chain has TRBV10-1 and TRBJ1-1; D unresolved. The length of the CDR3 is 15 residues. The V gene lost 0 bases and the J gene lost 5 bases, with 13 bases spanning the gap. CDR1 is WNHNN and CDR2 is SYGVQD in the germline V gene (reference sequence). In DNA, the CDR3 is TGCGCCAGCAGTGAGTCGAGGGTAGGTAGAACTGAAGCTTTCTTT. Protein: CASSESRVGRTEAFF.

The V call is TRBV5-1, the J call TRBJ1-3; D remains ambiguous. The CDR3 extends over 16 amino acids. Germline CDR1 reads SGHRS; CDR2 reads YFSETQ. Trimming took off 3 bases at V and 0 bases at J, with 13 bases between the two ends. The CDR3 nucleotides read TGCGCCAGCAGCTCTACCACTACTCTCTCTGGAAACACCATATATTTT. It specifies CASSSTTTLSGNTIYF.